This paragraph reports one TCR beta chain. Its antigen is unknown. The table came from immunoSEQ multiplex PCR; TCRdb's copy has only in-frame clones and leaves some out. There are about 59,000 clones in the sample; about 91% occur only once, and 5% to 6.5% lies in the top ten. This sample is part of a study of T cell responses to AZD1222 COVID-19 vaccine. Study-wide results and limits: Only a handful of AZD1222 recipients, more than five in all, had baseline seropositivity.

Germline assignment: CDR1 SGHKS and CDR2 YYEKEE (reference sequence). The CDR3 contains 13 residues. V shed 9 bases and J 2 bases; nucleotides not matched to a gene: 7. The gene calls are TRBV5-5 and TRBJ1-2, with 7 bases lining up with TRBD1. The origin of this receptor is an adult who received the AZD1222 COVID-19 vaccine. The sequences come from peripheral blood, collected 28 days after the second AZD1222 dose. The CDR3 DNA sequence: TGTGCCACCTCCGACAGGGCGAACTATGGCTACACCTTC. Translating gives CATSDRANYGYTF.